This T cell receptor beta chain was captured in a study of T cells in Graves' hyperthyroidism and ophthalmopathy. This clonotype was seen a few times. Reasons for excluding patients were uncontrolled infection, other autoimmune disease, pregnancy or lactation. The TCR beta CDR3 regions underwent amplification using RNA transcripts as the source. The HTBI set primed first-round TCR CDR3 RT-PCR. TCRdb analysed the multiplex PCR reads with MiXCR anew, one entry per CDR3 protein. The sample consists of 700,000 to 850,000 distinct CDR3 sequences, 35% of them appearing once. The CDR3 has 16 amino acids. Germline V gene lookup returns CDR1 MNHNY and CDR2 SVGAGI (reference sequence). The V end lost 6 bases, the J end lost 4 bases, and 21 bases lay between the germline ends.

The sequence was obtained from a woman between 40 and 50 years old with Graves' hyperthyroidism. The sequenced material came from blood. The genes are TRBV6-6 and TRBJ1-1, with D perhaps TRBD1 (5 bases). The CDR3 spells CASSLVEGLGVTEAFF. As DNA, the CDR3 is TGTGCCAGCAGCTTAGTCGAGGGTTTAGGGGTCACTGAAGCTTTCTTT.